The 20 T cell receptor beta chains listed next were all sequenced from one sample in a study of regulatory T cells in long-lasting Graves disease. With iRepertoire HTBI primers and Arm-PCR of CDR3 regions, TCR beta libraries were built. TCRdb called the multiplex PCR reads again in MiXCR, with one record for every CDR3 protein. The sample shows approximately 440,000 distinct CDR3 sequences, around 16% of them seen only once. The time point is: newly diagnosed GD, antithyroid drugs for less than 3 months. The TCR library was made from RNA that had been extracted from PBMCs in TRIzol. The data were also submitted as part of a second study, on T cells in Graves' hyperthyroidism and ophthalmopathy.

The sequences come from peripheral blood mononuclear cells (PBMCs), collected at new diagnosis, from a patient treated with antithyroid drugs. These receptors all stem from a man aged 35-49 years with Graves disease.

This clonotype has at least ten counts. This chain joins TRBV28 and TRBJ1-1, with D hard to call. Trimming stripped 5 bases from V and 10 bases from J, with 20 bases between. The CDR3 sequence is 14 residues long. The V gene's germline CDR1 is MDHEN and CDR2 SYDVKM. The CDR3 region is CASSPPGPTVIAFF. The CDR3 bases are TGTGCCAGCAGTCCCCCCGGGCCTACGGTGATAGCTTTCTTT.

The chain employs TRBV11-2 and TRBJ2-2; 7 bases line up with TRBD1. Trimming took 6 bases from V and 5 from J; bases not matched to a gene: 9. The CDR3 is 15 amino acids. CDR1 and CDR2 (germline): SGHAT, FQNNGV. CDR3 sequence: CASSSGTVSTGELFF. The CDR3 DNA is TGTGCCAGCAGTTCTGGGACAGTTTCGACCGGGGAGCTGTTTTTT.

This clonotype was recorded a few times. The chain is built from TRBV20-1 and TRBJ1-2; D remains unclear. The CDR3 runs to 8 residues. Germline V gives CDR1 DFQATT, CDR2 SNEGSKA (reference sequence). V dropped 6 bases and J dropped 14 bases, with 10 bases sitting between them. CDR3 in DNA: TGCAGTGCCCAGCCTACGACCTTC. Translating gives CSAQPTTF.

This clonotype was seen repeatedly, ten times or more. The genes are TRBV20-1 and TRBJ2-3; D might be TRBD2 (6 bases). The CDR3 runs to 14 residues. V lost 1 base and J 2 bases, leaving 10 bases between the germline ends. The germline V gene has CDR1 DFQATT and CDR2 SNEGSKA (reference sequence). CDR3 nucleotide sequence: TGCAGTGCTAGAGGGAGCGGGTACACAGATACGCAGTATTTT. Translation: CSARGSGYTDTQYF.

This clonotype was found a few times. The CDR3 loop is CASRDLSSYEQYF. For the CDR3, the DNA is TGTGCCAGCAGGGACCTCAGCTCCTACGAGCAGTACTTC. This chain connects TRBV28 to TRBJ2-7; no definite D call. Trimming took 6 bases from V and 0 from J, leaving 9 bases between them. The CDR3 is 13 amino acids. Germline CDR1 and CDR2: MDHEN and SYDVKM. Variable domain in full (rest from reference TRBV28 and TRBJ2-7): DVKVTQSSRYLVKRTGEKVFLECVQDMDHENMFWYRQDPGLGLRLIYFSYDVKMKEKGDIPEGYSVSREKKERFSLILESASTNQTSMYLCASRDLSSYEQYFGPGTRLTVT.

The V call is TRBV7-6, the J call TRBJ2-7; 8 bases agree with TRBD2. This CDR3 is built from 16 residues. Trimming at V came to 2 bases and at J to 3 bases, leaving 9 bases not matched to a gene. The germline V gene has CDR1 SGHVS and CDR2 FNYEAQ. CDR3 region: CASSLKTSAKVYEQYF. The DNA of the CDR3 is TGTGCCAGCAGCTTAAAGACTAGCGCGAAAGTCTACGAGCAGTACTTC.

This clonotype was seen ten or more times. V gene TRBV2 combines with J gene TRBJ2-7; TRBD1 agrees at 9 bases. The DNA end is more similar to TRBJ2-5, so the J call may be wrong. Germline V gene lookup returns CDR1 SNHLY and CDR2 FYNNEI. The CDR3 is 15 residues long. The CDR3 loop reads CASSEAPGQGSTQYF. DNA of the CDR3: TGTGCCAGCAGTGAAGCCCCGGGACAGGGATCGACCCAGTACTTC.

For this clonotype: One junction end disagrees with the germline gene, perhaps due to a read error. V is TRBV5-1 and J is TRBJ2-3; 9 bases fit TRBD1. This CDR3 has 16 amino acids. Germline CDR1 is SGHRS and CDR2 is YFSETQ. The CDR3 loop reads CASSLPTGTGTDTQYF. The CDR3 DNA reads as TGTGCCAGCAGCTTGCCGACCGGGACAGGGACAGATACGCAGTATTTT.

This clonotype was seen only a few times. The chain carries TRBV19 and TRBJ2-2, with 12 bases that match TRBD2. V lost 5 bases, J lost 4 bases, and 14 bases stayed unmatched. Germline loops: CDR1 LNHDA, CDR2 SQIVND (reference sequence). The CDR3 runs 19 residues. CDR3 coding DNA: TGTGCCAGTAGTGCCCAACTAGCGGGAGGCCGAAGAGGCACCGGGGAGCTGTTTTTT. Translating it yields CASSAQLAGGRRGTGELFF.

This clonotype has only a few counts. V usage is TRBV15 and J usage is TRBJ2-2; D could derive from TRBD1 or TRBD2 (6 bases each). The germline V and J ends were trimmed by 0 bases and 3 bases, with 11 bases remaining between them. From germline, CDR1 is LNHNV and CDR2 YYDKDF (reference sequence). This CDR3 is 16 amino acids long. CDR3 nucleotide sequence: TGTGCCACCAGCAGAGACCCCGGGGGCCACACCGGGGAGCTGTTTTTT. It encodes CATSRDPGGHTGELFF.

V and J are TRBV7-2 and TRBJ2-1; D remains unclear. Germline values: CDR1 SGHTA, CDR2 FQGNSA. The V end was cut by 3 bases, the J end by 9 bases, with 6 bases between. The CDR3 is made up of 11 amino acids. CDR3 bases: TGTGCCAGCAGCTTTATCAGTGAGCAGTTCTTC. It is translated as CASSFISEQFF.

This clonotype was counted at least ten times. The chain carries TRBV10-1 and TRBJ2-7; tentatively, D is TRBD2 (5 bases). The V end was cut by 9 bases, the J end by 1 base, with 22 bases between. Germline V lookup: CDR1 WNHNN, CDR2 SYGVQD (reference sequence). This CDR3 contains 16 residues. The CDR3 bases are TGCGCCAGTGGACTGGGATTAGAGGGTTGGTCCTACGAGCAGTACTTC. Its translation is CASGLGLEGWSYEQYF.

This clonotype has a count of ten or more. The chain joins TRBV6-1 to TRBJ2-3, with D perhaps matching TRBD1 or TRBD2 (6 bases each). V was shortened by 1 base and J by 5 bases, with 16 bases between the two germline ends. The germline V gene encodes CDR1 MNHNS and CDR2 SASEGT. CDR3 length: 16 residues. The CDR3 protein is CASSEVVGGAGDTQYF. The CDR3, as DNA: TGTGCCAGCAGTGAAGTAGTGGGGGGCGCAGGAGATACGCAGTATTTT.

The chain employs TRBV12-3 or TRBV12-4 and TRBJ1-5; TRBD1 aligns across 8 bases. This CDR3 contains 14 residues. The V gene end was trimmed by 3 bases and the J gene end by 6 bases; junction bases not matched to a gene: 4. The CDR3 is CASSFSTGGQPQHF. DNA of the CDR3: TGTGCCAGCAGTTTCAGTACAGGGGGTCAGCCCCAGCATTTT.

This clonotype came up many times. The V and J genes are TRBV14 and TRBJ1-2; D remains unclear. Trimming removed 0 bases from V and 5 bases from J, with 1 base in between. The CDR3 covers 11 residues. Germline-derived CDR1 and CDR2 are SGHDN and FVKESK. The CDR3 region is CASSQEYGYTF. The CDR3 DNA reads as TGTGCCAGCAGCCAAGAATATGGCTACACCTTC.

This clonotype was recorded many times. J is TRBJ1-2 and V is TRBV28; 7 bases map to TRBD1. From germline, CDR1 is MDHEN and CDR2 SYDVKM. CDR3 length: 14 residues. V was clipped by 2 bases and J by 9 bases; unmatched bases: 9. The CDR3 here is CASSLRTGAGSYTF. The CDR3 region has the DNA TGTGCCAGCAGTTTAAGAACAGGGGCTGGAAGCTACACCTTC.

This clonotype was seen a few times. The chain employs TRBV6-1 and TRBJ1-4; the D is unclear. The CDR3 covers 14 residues. Looked up from germline, CDR1 is MNHNS and CDR2 is SASEGT. With 6 bases removed from V and 3 bases from J, the gap between germline ends came to 11 bases. CDR3: CASSRGAANEKLFF. DNA of the CDR3: TGTGCCAGCAGCCGGGGAGCTGCTAATGAAAAACTGTTTTTT.

V gene TRBV6-2 or TRBV6-3 combines with J gene TRBJ2-5; 9 bases agree with TRBD1. CDR1 is MNHEY and CDR2 is SVGEGT in the germline V gene. The CDR3 is 15 residues long. Trimming took 3 bases from V and 5 from J; bases not matched to a gene: 7. The CDR3 here is CASSYPTGGGETQYF. The CDR3 DNA is TGTGCCAGCAGTTATCCGACAGGGGGTGGGGAGACCCAGTACTTC.

This clonotype was picked up many times. The V gene is TRBV30, the J gene TRBJ2-1; 7 nucleotides align to TRBD2. The CDR3 totals 12 residues. J gave up 6 bases and V 1 base, and 0 bases lay outside the gene matches. Germline V gene data show CDR1 as GTSNPN and CDR2 as SVGIG (reference sequence). This chain's CDR3 is CAWSGLANEQFF. The CDR3 DNA sequence: TGTGCCTGGAGTGGACTAGCCAATGAGCAGTTCTTC.

This clonotype appeared many times. The genes are TRBV2 and TRBJ2-1; 7 positions agree with TRBD2. The germline gives CDR1 SNHLY, CDR2 FYNNEI. CDR3 length: 15 residues. Losses at the gene ends were 6 bases for V and 6 bases for J; bases not matched to a gene: 11. CDR3 coding DNA: TGTGCCAGCAGGGGCCAACTAGCGCGGGGCAATGAGCAGTTCTTC. Its translation: CASRGQLARGNEQFF.